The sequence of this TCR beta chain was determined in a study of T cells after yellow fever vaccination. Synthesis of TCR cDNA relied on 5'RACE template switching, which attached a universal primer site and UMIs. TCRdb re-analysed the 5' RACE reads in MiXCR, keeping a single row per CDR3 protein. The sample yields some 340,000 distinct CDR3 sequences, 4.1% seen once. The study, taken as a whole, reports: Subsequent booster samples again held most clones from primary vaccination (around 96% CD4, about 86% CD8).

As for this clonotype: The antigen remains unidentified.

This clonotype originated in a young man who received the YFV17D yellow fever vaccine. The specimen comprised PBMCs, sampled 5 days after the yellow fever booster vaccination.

The CDR3 sequence: CASSLRGGGTEAFF. The CDR3 DNA reads as TGTGCCAGCAGTTTAAGGGGGGGTGGAACTGAAGCTTTCTTT. The chain has TRBV12-3 or TRBV12-4 and TRBJ1-1; weak D call: TRBD1 (6 bases). The V and J ends lost 2 bases and 5 bases respectively, with 12 bases between them. The length of the CDR3 is 14 residues.